This T cell receptor beta chain was observed in a study of naive and memory T cell subsets. Four PCR rounds used nested alpha and beta constant region primers plus the SP2 primer. In TCRdb, the UMI-ligation and nested PCR reads were re-called with MiXCR into one record per CDR3 protein. The sample shows more than 13,000 distinct CDR3 sequences, 4% to 6.5% of them seen only once. Treatment described: skin biopsy from PPD injection site in Mantoux-positive individual. The library had UMIs added by 3' ligation of an oligonucleotide to TCR cDNA. General observations from the study: Both skin biopsy types reportedly yielded TCRs, tuberculin sites far more.

The CDR3 runs to 14 residues. From germline, CDR1 is MNHEY and CDR2 SMNVEV (reference sequence). The V segment lost 6 bases and the J segment 7 bases; nucleotides outside the gene matches: 6. This clonotype counts as medium-sized. Its antigen is unknown. The gene calls are TRBV27 and TRBJ2-2; 9 bases agree with TRBD1. The material was skin, obtained from a tuberculin skin test site. The receptor was derived from an adult in good health. The CDR3 nucleotides read TGTGCCAGCAGGCGGACAGGGGACGACGGGGAGCTGTTTTTT. Amino acid sequence: CASRRTGDDGELFF.